This TCR beta chain was captured in a study of neoadjuvant anti-PD-1 for oral cavity cancer. Survey sequencing of tumors mostly used 4 to 5.5 ug DNA, two replicates. Profiling relied on immunoSEQ multiplex PCR, and the TCRdb table lists in-frame clones only, not all of them. The table lists approximately 4,500 clones, roughly 60% of them singletons. The V gene's germline CDR1 is GTSNPN and CDR2 SVGIG (reference sequence). Losses at the gene ends were 4 bases for V and 15 bases for J; bases not matched to a gene: 14. The CDR3 has 13 amino acids. Material: tumor tissue, obtained before nivolumab (anti-PD-1) treatment. The chain joins TRBV30 to TRBJ1-4; 7 positions agree with TRBD1. The source is a person aged 35 to 85 with oral cavity squamous cell carcinoma. The CDR3 reads CAWMRDRSEKVFF. The CDR3 nucleotides are TGTGCCTGGATGAGGGACAGATCAGAAAAGGTGTTTTTT.